This T cell receptor beta chain was obtained from a study of neurological immune-mediated disorders. This clonotype has at least ten counts. Regarding time point: longitudinal time-point 3. TCRdb re-analysed the 5' RACE reads in MiXCR, keeping a single row per CDR3 protein. Of over 90,000 distinct CDR3 sequences in the sample, 11% were seen once. Per germline, CDR1 DFQATT and CDR2 SNEGSKA (reference sequence). J gave up 1 base and V 6 bases, and 8 bases lay outside the gene matches. There are 16 residues in the CDR3. The chain is built from TRBV20-1 and TRBJ1-5; 11 bases map to TRBD1. This receptor was identified in a female donor with HTLV-1-associated myelopathy (HAM/TSP). Sequencing was carried out using PBMCs. For the CDR3, the DNA is TGCAGTGCCGGACAGGGGGCGCGACGGAGCAATCAGCCCCAGCATTTT. Translation: CSAGQGARRSNQPQHF.